The clone carrying this T cell receptor (beta chain) was picked up many times. Antigen: not known. The sample comes from a study of T cells after yellow fever vaccination. Study-level background: The authors prepared low-cell-number fractions using SMART-Seq v4 Ultra Low Input. Overall study findings and caveats: Most primary-vaccination clones reappeared after the booster (approximately 95% CD4, about 88% CD8). Although the secondary response was weaker, it peaked faster, at day 5 versus 15.

Production of TCR cDNA was by 5'RACE template switching, which also added a universal primer site and UMIs. TCRdb ran MiXCR on the 5' RACE reads and lists one entry per CDR3 protein. The sample lists around 610,000 distinct CDR3 sequences; around an eighth were seen once. Germline V gene lookup returns CDR1 SQVTM and CDR2 ANQGSEA. V was trimmed by 1 base and J by 6 bases, leaving 10 bases between them. The CDR3 contains 12 residues. The J gene is TRBJ2-7, the V gene TRBV29-1; no definite D call. The sequence was collected from a man aged 25-45 years who received the YFV17D yellow fever vaccine. The starting material was PBMCs, obtained on the day of the yellow fever booster vaccination. This CDR3 is CSVEANSGEQYF. As DNA, the CDR3 is TGCAGCGTTGAAGCGAATTCAGGCGAGCAGTACTTC.